What follows are 3 T cell receptor beta chains derived from one specimen sequenced in a study of blood T cell repertoires in COVID-19. The assay was immunoSEQ multiplex PCR, and TCRdb's table has in-frame clones only and misses some. Found here are some 190,000 clones, about 82% of them singletons; the top ten hold around 6%. The sequencing input was PBMCs or T cells enriched from blood (not recorded which). Receptor source: a middle-aged man with acute COVID-19.

The rearrangement joins TRBV28 to TRBJ1-1; D unclear. CDR1 and CDR2 from the germline V gene are MDHEN and SYDVKM. The V end was cut by 4 bases, the J end by 7 bases, with 7 bases between. The CDR3 spans 11 residues. The CDR3, as DNA: TGTGCCAGCAGTTGGACTGATGAAGCTTTCTTT. It specifies CASSWTDEAFF.

The rearrangement links TRBV7-9 to TRBJ1-3, with a possible D match to TRBD1 (5 bases). The CDR3 consists of 16 residues. Trimming removed 5 bases from V and 0 bases from J, with 14 bases in between. Per the germline V gene, CDR1 is SEHNR and CDR2 is FQNEAQ (reference sequence). CDR3 sequence reads: CASSHWGEASGNTIYF. CDR3 DNA sequence: TGTGCCAGCAGCCATTGGGGCGAAGCCTCTGGAAACACCATATATTTT.

This chain uses TRBV28 with TRBJ1-2, with 8 bases aligning to TRBD1. Per germline, CDR1 MDHEN and CDR2 SYDVKM. This CDR3 has 14 residues. Trimming at V came to 7 bases and at J to 8 bases, leaving 12 bases not matched to a gene. This CDR3 is CASTPNRGASGYTF. The CDR3 DNA follows: TGTGCCAGCACCCCGAACAGGGGGGCGTCCGGCTACACCTTC.